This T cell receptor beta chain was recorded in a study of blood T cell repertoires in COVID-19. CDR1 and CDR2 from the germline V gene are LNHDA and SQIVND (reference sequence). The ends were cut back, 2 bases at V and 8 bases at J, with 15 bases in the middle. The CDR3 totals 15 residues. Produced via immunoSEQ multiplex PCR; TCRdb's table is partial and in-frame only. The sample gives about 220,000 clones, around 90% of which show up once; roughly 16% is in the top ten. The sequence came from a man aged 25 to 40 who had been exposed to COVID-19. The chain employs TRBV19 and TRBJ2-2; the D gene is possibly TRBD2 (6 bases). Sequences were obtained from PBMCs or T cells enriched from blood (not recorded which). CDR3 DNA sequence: TGTGCCAGTAGTATATTATTGGGGGAGGCAGGGGAGCTGTTTTTT. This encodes CASSILLGEAGELFF.